This section outlines one T cell receptor (beta chain) sequence together with its context. Profiled with immunoSEQ multiplex PCR; TCRdb holds only in-frame clones, not every one. The data contain about 120,000 clones, 80% to 90% of them seen just once; the ten biggest clones take up 28%. CDR3 length equals 14 residues. Per the germline V gene, CDR1 is SGDLS and CDR2 is YYNGEE. Trimming cost V 3 bases and J 9 bases, with 16 bases left between them. This sample was taken from a study of blood T cell repertoires in COVID-19. The TCR comes from a man between 65 and 79 years old with active or convalescent COVID-19. Specimen: peripheral blood. The chain recombines TRBV9 with TRBJ2-1; no definite D call. The CDR3 here is CASSAGLLYGEQFF. CDR3 DNA: TGTGCCAGCAGCGCCGGTCTTTTGTATGGTGAGCAGTTCTTC.